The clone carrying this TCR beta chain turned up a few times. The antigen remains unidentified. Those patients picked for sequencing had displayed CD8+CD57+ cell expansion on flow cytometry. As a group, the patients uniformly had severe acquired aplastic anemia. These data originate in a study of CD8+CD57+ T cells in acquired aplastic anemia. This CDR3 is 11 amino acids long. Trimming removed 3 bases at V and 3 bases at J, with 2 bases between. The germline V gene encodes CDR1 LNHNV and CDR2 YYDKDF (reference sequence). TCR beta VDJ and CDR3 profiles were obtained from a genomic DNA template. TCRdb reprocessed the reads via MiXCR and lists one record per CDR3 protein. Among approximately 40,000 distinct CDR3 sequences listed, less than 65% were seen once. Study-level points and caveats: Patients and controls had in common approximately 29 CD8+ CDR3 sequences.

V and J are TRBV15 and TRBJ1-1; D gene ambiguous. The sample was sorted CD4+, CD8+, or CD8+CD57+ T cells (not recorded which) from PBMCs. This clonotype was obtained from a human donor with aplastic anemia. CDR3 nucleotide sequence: TGTGCCACCAGCAGGGACACTGAAGCTTTCTTT. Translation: CATSRDTEAFF.